This is a list of T cell receptor beta chains from one sample in a study of T cells in Graves' hyperthyroidism and ophthalmopathy. TCRdb processed the multiplex PCR reads anew with MiXCR; each CDR3 protein has one entry. The sample has about half a million distinct CDR3 sequences; roughly 21% are singletons. Material: blood. These receptors were taken from a man in his forties or fifties with Graves' ophthalmopathy. The CDR3 runs from the conserved cysteine through the conserved F or W. D genes are given only for firm matches. Only some rows state a clone size, as once, few, many or a class for expanded clones.

-	TRBV6-1	-	CASRTTTGNTEAFF
-	TRBV2	TRBD2	CASSRASGRLETQYF
few	TRBV2	-	CASSEGVYKGDGYTF
many	TRBV12-3/TRBV12-4	TRBD1	CASSPSGQGGDTQYF
-	TRBV20-1	-	CSASNYNEQFF
many	TRBV12-3/TRBV12-4	TRBD1	CASSPDRVGETQYF
many	TRBV28	-	CASRFYRERSYNEQFF
many	TRBV28	-	CASSSFGPRNTDTQYF
many	TRBV18	TRBD1	CASSPATGKRETQYF
many	TRBV12-3/TRBV12-4	TRBD1	CASSFKGSRKPQGGNTEAFF
few	TRBV24-1	TRBD2	CATSERGYTDTQYF
many	TRBV30	-	CAWSPPGDWAYEQYF
few	TRBV2	-	CASSPAGLEGEKLFF